This TCR beta chain was sequenced for a study of blood T cell repertoires in COVID-19. The trim removed 3 bases at V and 9 bases at J, leaving 2 bases unmatched. This CDR3 is built from 12 residues. Germline CDR1 reads SEHNR; CDR2 reads FQNEAQ (reference sequence). Under the authors' procedure: Reference gene primers were amplified, and this amplification served to estimate nucleated cell counts. Profiled with immunoSEQ multiplex PCR; TCRdb holds only in-frame clones, not every one. Clone size and V and J calls were adopted from that table, with D and trimming inferred from the DNA. The sample yields roughly 87,000 clones, roughly 82% seen once.

This TCR came from a human donor in a cohort sampled during active COVID-19. The sample consisted of peripheral blood. The chain combines TRBV7-9 with TRBJ1-1; TRBD1 matches at 9 bases. CDR3 nucleotide sequence: TGTGCCAGCAGCTTGGGACAGGGACAAGCTTTCTTT. This translates into CASSLGQGQAFF.